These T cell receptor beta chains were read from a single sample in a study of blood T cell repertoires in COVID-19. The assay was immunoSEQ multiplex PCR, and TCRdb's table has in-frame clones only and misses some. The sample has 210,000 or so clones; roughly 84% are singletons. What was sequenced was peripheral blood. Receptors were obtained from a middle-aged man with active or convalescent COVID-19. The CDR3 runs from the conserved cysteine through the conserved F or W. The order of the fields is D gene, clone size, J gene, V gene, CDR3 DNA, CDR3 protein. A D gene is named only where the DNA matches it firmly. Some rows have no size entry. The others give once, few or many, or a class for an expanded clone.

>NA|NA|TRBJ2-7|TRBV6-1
TGTGCCAGCAGTGATAGCTTGTGGTACGAGCAGTACTTC
CASSDSLWYEQYF
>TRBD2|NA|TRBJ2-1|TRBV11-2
TGTGCCAGCAGCTCCCCGACTAGCGGGAGGGCCTACAATGAGCAGTTCTTC
CASSSPTSGRAYNEQFF
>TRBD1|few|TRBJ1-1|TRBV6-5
TGTGCCAGCAGTTACCGGGACAGGACAACTGAAGCTTTCTTT
CASSYRDRTTEAFF
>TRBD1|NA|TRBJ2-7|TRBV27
TGTGCCAGCAGTCCTAGACAGGGCTTAACCTACGAGCAGTACTTC
CASSPRQGLTYEQYF
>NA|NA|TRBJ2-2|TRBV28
TGTGCCAGCAGTCGTTGGAGGGGGCTCACCGGGGAGCTGTTTTTT
CASSRWRGLTGELFF
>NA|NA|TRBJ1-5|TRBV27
TGTGCCAGCAAGCAGGGGCAAAGCAATCAGCCCCAGCATTTT
CASKQGQSNQPQHF
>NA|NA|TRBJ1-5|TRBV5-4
TGTGCCAGCAGCTTGGGCGCCGATAACAATCAGCCCCAGCATTTT
CASSLGADNNQPQHF
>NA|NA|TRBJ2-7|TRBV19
TGTGCCAGTAGTGACAGACCCTACGAGCAGTACTTC
CASSDRPYEQYF
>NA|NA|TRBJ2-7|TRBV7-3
TGTGCCAGCAGCACAAACAGGGTAATGGGGCAGTACTTC
CASSTNRVMGQYF
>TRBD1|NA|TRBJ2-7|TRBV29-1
TGCAGCGCGGGAGGCGGGACAGGGGCGGACGAGCAGTACTTC
CSAGGGTGADEQYF
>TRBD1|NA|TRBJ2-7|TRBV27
TGTGCCAGCAGAGGGGGGGGGACAGGGGTTAACGAGCAGTACTTC
CASRGGGTGVNEQYF
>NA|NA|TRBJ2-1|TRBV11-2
TGTGCCAGCAGCTTGTCTAACAATGAGCAGTTCTTC
CASSLSNNEQFF
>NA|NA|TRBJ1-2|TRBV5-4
TGTGCCAGCAGCTCATCAGCTAACTATGGCTACACCTTC
CASSSSANYGYTF
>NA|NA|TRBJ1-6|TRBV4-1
TGCGCCAGCAGCCAAGCGGGGAATTCACCCCTCCACTTT
CASSQAGNSPLHF
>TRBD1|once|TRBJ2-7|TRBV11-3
TGTGCCAGCAGCTTAGGTCCTGGACAGGGGGGCTACGAGCAGTACTTC
CASSLGPGQGGYEQYF
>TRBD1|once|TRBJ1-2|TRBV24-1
TGTGCCACCACCTCTGGGGACAGGGAGCTTGTCACCTTC
CATTSGDRELVTF
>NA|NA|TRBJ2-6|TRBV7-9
TGTGCCAGCAGCTTCCGACAGGAGAACTCTGGGGCCAACGTCCTGACTTTC
CASSFRQENSGANVLTF
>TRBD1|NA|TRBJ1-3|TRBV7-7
TGTGCCAGCAGCTTAGACAGGGGGAACACCATATATTTT
CASSLDRGNTIYF
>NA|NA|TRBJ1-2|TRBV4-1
TGCGCCAGCAGCCAAGCGCGGGGCTTAAACTATGGCTACACCTTC
CASSQARGLNYGYTF
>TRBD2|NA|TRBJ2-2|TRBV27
TGTGCCAGCAGTGCTCGACCCCCTAGCGGGGGCCTACGGAGCGGGGAGCTGTTTTTT
CASSARPPSGGLRSGELFF
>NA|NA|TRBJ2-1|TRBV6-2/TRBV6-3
TGTGCCAGCAGCTTTGGGACTGGCCCCAATGAGCAGTTCTTC
CASSFGTGPNEQFF
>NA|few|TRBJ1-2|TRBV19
TGTGCCAGTAGTATAGGATCCGAGGGCTACACCTTC
CASSIGSEGYTF
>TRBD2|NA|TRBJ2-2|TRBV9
TGTGCCAGCAGCAATCGGGGGGGCGCCTTCGCCGGGGAGCTGTTTTTT
CASSNRGGAFAGELFF
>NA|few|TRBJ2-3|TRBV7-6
TGTGCCAGCAGCTTGAGCGGGAGCACAGATACGCAGTATTTT
CASSLSGSTDTQYF
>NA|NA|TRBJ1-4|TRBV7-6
TGTGCCAGCAGCCCGGTCTCGGGGGGGAATGAAAAACTGTTTTTT
CASSPVSGGNEKLFF
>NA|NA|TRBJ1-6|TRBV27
TGTGCCAGCAGTCCGCGGGGTTCACCCCTCCACTTT
CASSPRGSPLHF
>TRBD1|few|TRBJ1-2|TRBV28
TGTGCCAGCAGTTCGGGACAGGGACACTTGGGCTACACCTTC
CASSSGQGHLGYTF
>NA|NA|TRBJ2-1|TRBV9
TGTGCCAGCAGCCCCGCCGACGGGTACAATGAGCAGTTCTTC
CASSPADGYNEQFF
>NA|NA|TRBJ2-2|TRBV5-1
TGCGCCAGCATGGATCGGGGAGCGAACACCGGGGAGCTGTTTTTT
CASMDRGANTGELFF
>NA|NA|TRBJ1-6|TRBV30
TGTGCCTGGAGGGGAAGGGGGGGTGGTTGGGATAATTCACCCCTCCACTTT
CAWRGRGGGWDNSPLHF
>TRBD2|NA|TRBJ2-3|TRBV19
TGTGCCAGTAGTGTTGGGGGAGGGCCGCCAGATACGCAGTATTTT
CASSVGGGPPDTQYF
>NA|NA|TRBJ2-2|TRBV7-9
TGTGCCAGCAGCTCCTCCCCTTCCGGGGAGCTGTTTTTT
CASSSSPSGELFF
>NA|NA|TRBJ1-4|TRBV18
TGTGCCAGCTCACCAAGCACGGGGTCAGCTAATGAAAAACTGTTTTTT
CASSPSTGSANEKLFF
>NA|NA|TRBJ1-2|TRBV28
TGTGCCAGCAGTTTTGTGAGGGGGACCTCGCTTACTAACTATGGCTACACCTTC
CASSFVRGTSLTNYGYTF
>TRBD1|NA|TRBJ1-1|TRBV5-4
TGTGCCAGCAGCCCCGGTTCCGGGACAGGGAACACTGAAGCTTTCTTT
CASSPGSGTGNTEAFF
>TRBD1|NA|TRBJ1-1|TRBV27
TGTGCCAGCAGTTTCGACAGGGGGCCCACTGAAGCTTTCTTT
CASSFDRGPTEAFF
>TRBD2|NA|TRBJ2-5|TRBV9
TGTGCCAGCAGCGGCTCAGGACTAGCAGGAGAGACCCAGTACTTC
CASSGSGLAGETQYF
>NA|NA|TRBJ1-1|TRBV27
TGTGCCAGCAGGGCGTACGCGGACTTGAACACTGAAGCTTTCTTT
CASRAYADLNTEAFF
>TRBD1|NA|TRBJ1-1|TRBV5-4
TGTGCCAGCACCCTACAGGGGGGGGACAAAACTGAAGCTTTCTTT
CASTLQGGDKTEAFF
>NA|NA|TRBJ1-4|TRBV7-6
TGTGCCAGCAGCTTAGTGTCGGGGGGCGACGAAAAACTGTTTTTT
CASSLVSGGDEKLFF
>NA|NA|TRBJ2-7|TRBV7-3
TGTGCCAGCAGCTCCGGGGGGCAGAACTCCTACGAGCAGTACTTC
CASSSGGQNSYEQYF
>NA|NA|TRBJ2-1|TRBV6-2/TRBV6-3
TGTGCCAGCAGCCGAGGGCCCCTGCCTAGTTACAATGAGCAGTTCTTC
CASSRGPLPSYNEQFF
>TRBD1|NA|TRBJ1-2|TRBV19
TGTGCCAGCAGTCCCGGGACAGGGGACGGCTACACCTTC
CASSPGTGDGYTF
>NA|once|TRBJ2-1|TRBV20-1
TGCAGTGCTAGTCATCCCAACAATGAGCAGTTCTTC
CSASHPNNEQFF
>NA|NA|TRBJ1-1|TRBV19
TGTGCCAGTAGTATACGGGAGTCCACTGAAGCTTTCTTT
CASSIRESTEAFF
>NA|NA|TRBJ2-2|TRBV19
TGTGCCAGTAGTGGGGCTGCTCCCGGGGAGCTGTTTTTT
CASSGAAPGELFF
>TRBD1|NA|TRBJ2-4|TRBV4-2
TGTGCCAGCAGCCCTAGACAGGGGGCCAACATTCAGTACTTC
CASSPRQGANIQYF
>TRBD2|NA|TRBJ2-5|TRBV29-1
TGCAGCGCCGACTCGGGACTAGCGGGAGTGGTAGAGACCCAGTACTTC
CSADSGLAGVVETQYF